These T cell receptor beta chains were read from a single sample in a study of T-cell memory formation after mild COVID-19. Via MiXCR, TCRdb re-called the 5' RACE reads, giving one row per CDR3 protein. The repertoire includes about 90,000 distinct CDR3 sequences, more than 13% of them detected once, and roughly two fifths sits in the top ten. The sample taken for sequencing was PBMCs or a T cell subset sorted from them (not recorded which). These receptors were obtained from a man aged 18 to 30 who had mild COVID-19 (a few samples of this study predate the infection). Cell type and time point are not known. Each CDR3 is given with its conserved first and last residue. Each record gives: D gene, CDR3 length, J gene, clone size, V gene, CDR3 DNA, CDR3 protein. D genes are given only for firm matches. The listing skips clone size in some rows; elsewhere it reads once, few, many or a size class.

d_call: -
cdr3_length: 14
j_call: TRBJ1-5
clone_size: few
v_call: TRBV7-2
cdr3_nt: TGTGCCAGCAGCTTAGCTCCAGGGAACCAGCCCCAGCATTTT
cdr3_aa: CASSLAPGNQPQHF

d_call: -
cdr3_length: 13
j_call: TRBJ1-4
clone_size: few
v_call: TRBV6-6
cdr3_nt: TGTGCCATCCAGCTCGCCGCTAATGAAAAACTGTTTTTT
cdr3_aa: CAIQLAANEKLFF

d_call: TRBD2
cdr3_length: 18
j_call: TRBJ2-2
clone_size: few
v_call: TRBV5-1
cdr3_nt: TGCGCCAGCAGCTTAGGACTAGCGGGGTCGCTACCCACCGGGGAGCTGTTTTTT
cdr3_aa: CASSLGLAGSLPTGELFF

d_call: -
cdr3_length: 15
j_call: TRBJ1-5
clone_size: -
v_call: TRBV7-6
cdr3_nt: TGTGCCAGCAGCGACGGACGGTATAGCAATCAGCCCCAGCATTTT
cdr3_aa: CASSDGRYSNQPQHF

d_call: -
cdr3_length: 14
j_call: TRBJ2-7
clone_size: -
v_call: TRBV4-2
cdr3_nt: TGTGCCAGCAGCCTAGCGACAGAGACCTACGAGCAGTACTTC
cdr3_aa: CASSLATETYEQYF

d_call: -
cdr3_length: 12
j_call: TRBJ1-6
clone_size: -
v_call: TRBV7-9
cdr3_nt: TGTGCCAGCAGCTACGTCGGCGCACCCCTCCACTTT
cdr3_aa: CASSYVGAPLHF

d_call: -
cdr3_length: 16
j_call: TRBJ2-4
clone_size: few
v_call: TRBV7-9
cdr3_nt: TGTGCCAGCAGCACCTGGGGGGCCAATTCCAAAAACATTCAGTACTTC
cdr3_aa: CASSTWGANSKNIQYF

d_call: TRBD2
cdr3_length: 18
j_call: TRBJ2-3
clone_size: -
v_call: TRBV3-1
cdr3_nt: TGTGCCAGCAGCCAGCGGGGGGCGGGGGGGCCTGGCGCAGATACGCAGTATTTT
cdr3_aa: CASSQRGAGGPGADTQYF

d_call: TRBD2
cdr3_length: 16
j_call: TRBJ2-5
clone_size: few
v_call: TRBV7-9
cdr3_nt: TGTGCCAGCAGCTCACCGACTAGCGGGGGTCAAGAGACCCAGTACTTC
cdr3_aa: CASSSPTSGGQETQYF

d_call: -
cdr3_length: 13
j_call: TRBJ2-7
clone_size: -
v_call: TRBV5-1
cdr3_nt: TGCGCCAGCAGAGAAGGCGTCTTCTACGAGCAGTACTTC
cdr3_aa: CASREGVFYEQYF

d_call: -
cdr3_length: 12
j_call: TRBJ2-7
clone_size: few
v_call: TRBV18
cdr3_nt: TGTGCCAGCTCACCAACGGACTACGAGCAGTACTTC
cdr3_aa: CASSPTDYEQYF

d_call: TRBD1
cdr3_length: 17
j_call: TRBJ1-1
clone_size: -
v_call: TRBV5-6
cdr3_nt: TGTGCCAGCAGCGTACAGGGGCCGTCCTTCCCGAACACTGAAGCTTTCTTT
cdr3_aa: CASSVQGPSFPNTEAFF

d_call: TRBD1
cdr3_length: 14
j_call: TRBJ2-7
clone_size: few
v_call: TRBV7-9
cdr3_nt: TGTGCCAGCGAACCGGGACAGGGAATTTACGAGCAGTACTTC
cdr3_aa: CASEPGQGIYEQYF

d_call: -
cdr3_length: 11
j_call: TRBJ1-1
clone_size: -
v_call: TRBV29-1
cdr3_nt: TGCAGCGGACAGACGAACACTGAAGCTTTCTTT
cdr3_aa: CSGQTNTEAFF

d_call: TRBD2
cdr3_length: 13
j_call: TRBJ2-1
clone_size: many
v_call: TRBV12-3/TRBV12-4
cdr3_nt: TGTGCCAGCAGTTTGACTAGCCTCAATGAGCAGTTCTTC
cdr3_aa: CASSLTSLNEQFF

d_call: -
cdr3_length: 12
j_call: TRBJ1-1
clone_size: few
v_call: TRBV7-9
cdr3_nt: TGTGCCAGCAGCTTCATTGGGTCTGAAGCTTTCTTT
cdr3_aa: CASSFIGSEAFF

d_call: -
cdr3_length: 12
j_call: TRBJ2-1
clone_size: -
v_call: TRBV7-6
cdr3_nt: TGTGCCAGCAGCTTAGGCTCTGGGGTGCAGTTCTTC
cdr3_aa: CASSLGSGVQFF

d_call: -
cdr3_length: 17
j_call: TRBJ1-2
clone_size: few
v_call: TRBV4-3
cdr3_nt: TGCGCCAGCAGCCACATTTCAGCTGCACGAGCTAACTATGGCTACACCTTC
cdr3_aa: CASSHISAARANYGYTF

d_call: -
cdr3_length: 14
j_call: TRBJ1-2
clone_size: -
v_call: TRBV6-5
cdr3_nt: TGTGCCAGCAGTTACTCGAACCCCATCTATGGCTACACCTTC
cdr3_aa: CASSYSNPIYGYTF

d_call: -
cdr3_length: 12
j_call: TRBJ1-2
clone_size: -
v_call: TRBV7-2
cdr3_nt: TGTGCCAGCAGCTCTAGACTCTATGGCTACACCTTC
cdr3_aa: CASSSRLYGYTF

d_call: TRBD1
cdr3_length: 15
j_call: TRBJ2-5
clone_size: -
v_call: TRBV6-6
cdr3_nt: TGTGCCAGCAGTTACGCGACAGGGAGTGGGGAGACCCAGTACTTC
cdr3_aa: CASSYATGSGETQYF

d_call: TRBD2
cdr3_length: 18
j_call: TRBJ2-5
clone_size: -
v_call: TRBV4-1
cdr3_nt: TGCGCCAGCAGCCAAGATGGGCTAGCGGGGGTGCTCCAGGAGACCCAGTACTTC
cdr3_aa: CASSQDGLAGVLQETQYF

d_call: -
cdr3_length: 14
j_call: TRBJ2-5
clone_size: few
v_call: TRBV4-1
cdr3_nt: TGCGCCAGCAGCCAAGATCGCAACCAAGAGACCCAGTACTTC
cdr3_aa: CASSQDRNQETQYF

d_call: -
cdr3_length: 16
j_call: TRBJ2-6
clone_size: -
v_call: TRBV4-2
cdr3_nt: TGTGCCAGCAGCAAACAGCCGAGCTCTGGGGCCAACGTCCTGACTTTC
cdr3_aa: CASSKQPSSGANVLTF

d_call: TRBD2
cdr3_length: 15
j_call: TRBJ2-5
clone_size: -
v_call: TRBV4-2
cdr3_nt: TGTGCCAGCAGCGCCGGGACTAGCGGTCAAGAGACCCAGTACTTC
cdr3_aa: CASSAGTSGQETQYF

d_call: -
cdr3_length: 15
j_call: TRBJ2-3
clone_size: few
v_call: TRBV7-3
cdr3_nt: TGTGCCAGCAGCTTAACGGGGGCCATCACAGATACGCAGTATTTT
cdr3_aa: CASSLTGAITDTQYF

d_call: -
cdr3_length: 17
j_call: TRBJ1-6
clone_size: few
v_call: TRBV27
cdr3_nt: TGTGCCAGCAGTCTTTACCCCCCGAGGGCACAATTTTCACCCCTCCACTTT
cdr3_aa: CASSLYPPRAQFSPLHF

d_call: -
cdr3_length: 16
j_call: TRBJ2-3
clone_size: -
v_call: TRBV7-3
cdr3_nt: TGTGCCAGCAGCCCCCGCCCAACAGGGTTGCCAGATACGCAGTATTTT
cdr3_aa: CASSPRPTGLPDTQYF

d_call: -
cdr3_length: 14
j_call: TRBJ2-7
clone_size: -
v_call: TRBV6-5
cdr3_nt: TGTGCCAGCAGTTACTCGATACCCGGGGGAGAGCAGTACTTC
cdr3_aa: CASSYSIPGGEQYF

d_call: TRBD1
cdr3_length: 16
j_call: TRBJ2-7
clone_size: few
v_call: TRBV6-2/TRBV6-3
cdr3_nt: TGTGCCAGCAGTTACTCAAGCCGACAGGGTCGCTACGAGCAGTACTTC
cdr3_aa: CASSYSSRQGRYEQYF

d_call: TRBD1
cdr3_length: 13
j_call: TRBJ2-5
clone_size: -
v_call: TRBV6-2/TRBV6-3
cdr3_nt: TGTGCCAGCAGACCCCAGGGGGCAGAGACCCAGTACTTC
cdr3_aa: CASRPQGAETQYF

d_call: -
cdr3_length: 14
j_call: TRBJ2-1
clone_size: -
v_call: TRBV9
cdr3_nt: TGTGCCAGCAGCGTACACATGGGGGACAATGAGCAGTTCTTC
cdr3_aa: CASSVHMGDNEQFF

d_call: TRBD1
cdr3_length: 18
j_call: TRBJ1-1
clone_size: few
v_call: TRBV5-1
cdr3_nt: TGCGCCAGCAGCTTGGCCGGACAGGGGAGCATCATGAACACTGAAGCTTTCTTT
cdr3_aa: CASSLAGQGSIMNTEAFF

d_call: -
cdr3_length: 15
j_call: TRBJ2-2
clone_size: few
v_call: TRBV24-1
cdr3_nt: TGTGCCACCAGTGTAATTCCGGGATGCACCGGGGAGCTGTTTTTT
cdr3_aa: CATSVIPGCTGELFF

d_call: -
cdr3_length: 15
j_call: TRBJ1-2
clone_size: few
v_call: TRBV4-1
cdr3_nt: TGCGCCAGCAGCCAAGAAACATCCCGGAGCTATGGCTACACCTTC
cdr3_aa: CASSQETSRSYGYTF

d_call: TRBD1
cdr3_length: 14
j_call: TRBJ2-2
clone_size: -
v_call: TRBV5-5
cdr3_nt: TGTGCCAGCAGGCCACAGGGGGCTCGCGGGGAGCTGTTTTTT
cdr3_aa: CASRPQGARGELFF

d_call: -
cdr3_length: 18
j_call: TRBJ2-7
clone_size: -
v_call: TRBV21-1
cdr3_nt: TGTGCCAGCAGCAAAGAAGTCCCTAGACAGGGGGAGACCTACGAGCAGTACTTC
cdr3_aa: CASSKEVPRQGETYEQYF

d_call: -
cdr3_length: 11
j_call: TRBJ1-2
clone_size: few
v_call: TRBV12-3/TRBV12-4
cdr3_nt: TGTGCCAGCAGTCAGGACTATGGCTACACCTTC
cdr3_aa: CASSQDYGYTF

d_call: TRBD1
cdr3_length: 13
j_call: TRBJ1-1
clone_size: -
v_call: TRBV6-2/TRBV6-3
cdr3_nt: TGTGCCAGCAGTTACCAGGGGGCTCACTCGCCTTTCTTT
cdr3_aa: CASSYQGAHSPFF

d_call: -
cdr3_length: 14
j_call: TRBJ2-5
clone_size: many
v_call: TRBV5-1
cdr3_nt: TGCGCCAGCAGCCCAGACCGACAAGAAGAGACCCAGTACTTC
cdr3_aa: CASSPDRQEETQYF

d_call: -
cdr3_length: 14
j_call: TRBJ2-3
clone_size: few
v_call: TRBV7-9
cdr3_nt: TGTGCCAGCAGCTTAGGGGTCAGCACAGATACGCAGTATTTT
cdr3_aa: CASSLGVSTDTQYF